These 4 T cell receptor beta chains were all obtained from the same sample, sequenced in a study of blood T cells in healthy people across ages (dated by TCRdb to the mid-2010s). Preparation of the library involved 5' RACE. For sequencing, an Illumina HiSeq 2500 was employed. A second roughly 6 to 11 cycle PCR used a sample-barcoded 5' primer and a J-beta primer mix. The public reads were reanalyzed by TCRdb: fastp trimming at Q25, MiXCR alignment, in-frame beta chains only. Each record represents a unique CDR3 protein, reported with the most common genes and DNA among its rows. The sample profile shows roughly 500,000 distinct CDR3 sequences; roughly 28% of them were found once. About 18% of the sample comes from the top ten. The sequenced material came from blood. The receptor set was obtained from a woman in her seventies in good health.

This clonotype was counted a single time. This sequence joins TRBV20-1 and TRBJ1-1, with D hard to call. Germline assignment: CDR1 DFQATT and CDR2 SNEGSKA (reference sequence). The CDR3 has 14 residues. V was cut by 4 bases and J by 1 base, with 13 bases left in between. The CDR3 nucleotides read TGCAGTGCTAAACGAAATGAGGCGAACACTGAAGCTTTCTTT. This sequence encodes CSAKRNEANTEAFF.

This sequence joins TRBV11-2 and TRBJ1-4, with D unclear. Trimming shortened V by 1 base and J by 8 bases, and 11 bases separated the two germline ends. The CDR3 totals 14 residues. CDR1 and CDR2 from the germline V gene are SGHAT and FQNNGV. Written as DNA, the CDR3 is TGTGCCAGCAGCTTAGCCCTCCCATCCGAAAAACTGTTTTTT. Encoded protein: CASSLALPSEKLFF. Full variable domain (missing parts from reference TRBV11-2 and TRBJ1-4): EAGVAQSPRYKIIEKRQSVAFWCNPISGHATLYWYQQILGQGPKLLIQFQNNGVVDDSQLPKDRFSAERLKGVDSTLKIQPAKLEDSAVYLCASSLALPSEKLFFGSGTQLSVL.

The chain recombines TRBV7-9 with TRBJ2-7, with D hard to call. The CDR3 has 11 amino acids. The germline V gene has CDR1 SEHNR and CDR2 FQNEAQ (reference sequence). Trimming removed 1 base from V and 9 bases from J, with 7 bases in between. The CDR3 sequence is CASSLVESQYF. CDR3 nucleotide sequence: TGTGCCAGCAGCTTAGTCGAGTCGCAGTACTTC.

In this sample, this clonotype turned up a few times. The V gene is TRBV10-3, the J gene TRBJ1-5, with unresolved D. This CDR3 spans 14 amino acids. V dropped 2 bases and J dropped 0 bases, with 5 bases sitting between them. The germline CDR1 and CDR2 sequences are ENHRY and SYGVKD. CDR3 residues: CAISETYSNQPQHF. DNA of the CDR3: TGTGCCATCAGTGAGACTTATAGCAATCAGCCCCAGCATTTT.